This T cell receptor beta chain was obtained from a study of T-cell reconstitution after alpha-beta-depleted transplantation in children. Germline loops: CDR1 LNHNV, CDR2 YYDKDF (reference sequence). Trimming removed 0 bases at V and 7 bases at J, with 10 bases between. The CDR3 totals 15 residues. Remarks on this clonotype: Its cognate antigen is unknown. In this CDR3 the conserved last residue, phenylalanine or tryptophan, is missing, so a read error is likely.

Using unique molecular identifiers, the investigators prepared the TCRbeta library. TCRdb used MiXCR to reprocess the PCR reads, holding one entry per CDR3 protein. This sample has approximately 220,000 distinct CDR3 sequences, with approximately 19% found just once. Regarding the study as a whole: Roughly two months post-transplant, alpha-beta T cells reportedly originated from several hundred graft clones that had expanded.

The receptor comes from a male patient between 2 and 15 years old who had a stem cell transplant for acute lymphoblastic leukemia, so the T cells may come from the graft donor. The rearrangement uses TRBV15 and TRBJ1-6; tentatively, D is TRBD1 (5 bases). The sequences come from PBMCs, mostly from graft donor cells, collected 360 days after TCRalphabeta/CD19-depleted stem cell transplant. The CDR3 loop is CATSRDRARNSPLHY. The CDR3 nucleotides read TGTGCCACCAGCAGAGACAGGGCGCGAAATTCACCCCTCCACTAT.